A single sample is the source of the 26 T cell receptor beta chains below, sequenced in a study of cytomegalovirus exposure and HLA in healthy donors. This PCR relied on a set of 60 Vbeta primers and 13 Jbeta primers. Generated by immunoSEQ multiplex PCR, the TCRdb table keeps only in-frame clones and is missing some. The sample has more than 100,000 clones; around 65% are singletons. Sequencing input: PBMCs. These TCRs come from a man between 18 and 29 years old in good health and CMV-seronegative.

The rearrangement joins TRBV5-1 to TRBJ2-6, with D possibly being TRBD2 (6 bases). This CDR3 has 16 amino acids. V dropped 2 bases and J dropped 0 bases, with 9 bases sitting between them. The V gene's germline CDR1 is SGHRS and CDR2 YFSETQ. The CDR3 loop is CASSFALASGANVLTF. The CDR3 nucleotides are TGCGCCAGCAGCTTCGCACTAGCCTCTGGGGCCAACGTCCTGACTTTC.

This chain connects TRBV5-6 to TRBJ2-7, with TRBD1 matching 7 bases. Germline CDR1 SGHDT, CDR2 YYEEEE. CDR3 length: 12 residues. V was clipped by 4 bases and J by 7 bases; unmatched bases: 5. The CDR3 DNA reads TGTGCCAGCAGCAAGACAGGGCGGGAGCAGTACTTC. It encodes CASSKTGREQYF. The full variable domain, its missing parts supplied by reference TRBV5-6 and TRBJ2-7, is DAGVTQSPTHLIKTRGQQVTLRCSPKSGHDTVSWYQQALGQGPQFIFQYYEEEERQRGNFPDRFSGHQFPNYSSELNVNALLLGDSALYLCASSKTGREQYFGPGTRLTVT.

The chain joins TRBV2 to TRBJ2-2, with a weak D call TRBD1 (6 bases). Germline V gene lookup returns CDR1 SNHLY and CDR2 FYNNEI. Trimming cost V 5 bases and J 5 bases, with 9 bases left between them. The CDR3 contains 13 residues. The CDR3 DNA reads TGTGCCAGCAGTAACAGGGTTACCGGGGAGCTGTTTTTT. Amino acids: CASSNRVTGELFF.

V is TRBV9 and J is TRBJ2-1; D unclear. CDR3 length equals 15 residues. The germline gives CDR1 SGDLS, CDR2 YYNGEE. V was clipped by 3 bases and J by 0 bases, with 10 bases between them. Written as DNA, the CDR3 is TGTGCCAGCAGCGATGACACTTCCTCCTACAATGAGCAGTTCTTC. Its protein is CASSDDTSSYNEQFF.

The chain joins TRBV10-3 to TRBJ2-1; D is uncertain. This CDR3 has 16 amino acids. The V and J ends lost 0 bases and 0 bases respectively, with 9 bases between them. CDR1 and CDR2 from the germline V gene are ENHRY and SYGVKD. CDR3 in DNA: TGTGCCATCAGTGAGTCGATGGCTAGCTCCTACAATGAGCAGTTCTTC. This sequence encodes CAISESMASSYNEQFF.

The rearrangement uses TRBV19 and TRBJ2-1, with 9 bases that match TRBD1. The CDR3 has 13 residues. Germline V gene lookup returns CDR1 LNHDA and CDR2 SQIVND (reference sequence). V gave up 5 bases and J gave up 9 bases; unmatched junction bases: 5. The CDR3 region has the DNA TGTGCCAGTAGTTCCGGGACAGGGACTGAGCAGTTCTTC. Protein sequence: CASSSGTGTEQFF.

CDR3 nucleotides: TGTGCCAGCAGTCGGGTGGGAGGTTACAATGAGCAGTTCTTC. This translates into CASSRVGGYNEQFF. The chain has TRBV25-1 and TRBJ2-1; possible D gene TRBD2, 6 bases. Trimming stripped 5 bases from V and 4 bases from J, with 12 bases between. Looked up from germline, CDR1 is MGHDK and CDR2 is SYGVNS. This CDR3 is 14 amino acids long.

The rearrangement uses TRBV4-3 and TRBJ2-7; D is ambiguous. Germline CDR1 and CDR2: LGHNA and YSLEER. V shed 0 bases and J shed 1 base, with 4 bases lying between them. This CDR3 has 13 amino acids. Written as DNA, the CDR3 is TGCGCCAGCAGCCAAGATAGATCCTACGAGCAGTACTTC. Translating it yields CASSQDRSYEQYF.

DNA of the CDR3: TGTGCCAGCAGCTCTATGGGACAGGGGACTGAAAAACTGTTTTTT. This encodes CASSSMGQGTEKLFF. The genes are TRBV7-9 and TRBJ1-4, with 10 bases that match TRBD1. Trimming cost V 4 bases and J 7 bases; bases outside gene matches: 6. Looked up from germline, CDR1 is SEHNR and CDR2 is FQNEAQ (reference sequence). The CDR3 totals 15 residues.

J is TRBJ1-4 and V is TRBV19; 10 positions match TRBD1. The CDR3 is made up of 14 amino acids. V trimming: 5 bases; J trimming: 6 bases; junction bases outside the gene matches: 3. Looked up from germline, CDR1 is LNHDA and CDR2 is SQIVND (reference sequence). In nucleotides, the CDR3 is TGTGCCAGTAGTGTCGGGACAGGGGATGAAAAACTGTTTTTT. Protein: CASSVGTGDEKLFF.

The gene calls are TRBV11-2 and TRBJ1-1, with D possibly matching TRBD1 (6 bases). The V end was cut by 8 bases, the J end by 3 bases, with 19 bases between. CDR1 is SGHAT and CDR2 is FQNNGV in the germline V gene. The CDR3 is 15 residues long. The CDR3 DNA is TGTGCCAGCCGGCCGGGGTACTCAGGGGACACTGAAGCTTTCTTT. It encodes CASRPGYSGDTEAFF.

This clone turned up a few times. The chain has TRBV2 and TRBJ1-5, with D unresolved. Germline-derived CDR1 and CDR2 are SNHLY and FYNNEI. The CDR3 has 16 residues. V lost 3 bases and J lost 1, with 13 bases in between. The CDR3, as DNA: TGTGCCAGCAGTGAGGGAGGCAGGAGAAGCAATCAGCCCCAGCATTTT. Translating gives CASSEGGRRSNQPQHF.

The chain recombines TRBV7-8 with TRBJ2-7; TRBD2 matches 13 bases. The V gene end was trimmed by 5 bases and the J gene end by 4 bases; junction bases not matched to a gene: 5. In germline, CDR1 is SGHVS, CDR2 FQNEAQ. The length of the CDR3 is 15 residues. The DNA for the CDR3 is TGTGCCAGCAGCCGAGAACTAGCGGGAGGGTACGAGCAGTACTTC. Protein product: CASSRELAGGYEQYF. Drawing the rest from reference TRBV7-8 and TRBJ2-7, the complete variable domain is GAGVSQSPRYKVAKRGQDVALRCDPISGHVSLFWYQQALGQGPEFLTYFQNEAQLDKSGLPSDRFFAERPEGSVSTLKIQRTQQEDSAVYLCASSRELAGGYEQYFGPGTRLTVT.

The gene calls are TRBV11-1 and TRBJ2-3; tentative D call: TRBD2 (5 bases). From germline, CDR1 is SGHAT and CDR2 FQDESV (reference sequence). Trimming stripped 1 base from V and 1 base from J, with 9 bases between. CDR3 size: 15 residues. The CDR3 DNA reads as TGTGCCAGCAGCTTAGTCGGACTCGGCACAGATACGCAGTATTTT. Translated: CASSLVGLGTDTQYF.

In DNA, the CDR3 is TGCAGCGTTCTAAGACAGGACCCCTACGAGCAGTACTTC. Protein: CSVLRQDPYEQYF. The chain links TRBV29-1 to TRBJ2-7; D may be TRBD1 (6 bases). CDR1 is SQVTM, CDR2 ANQGSEA, per germline. The CDR3 sequence is 13 residues long. V was clipped by 5 bases and J by 2 bases, with 13 bases between them.

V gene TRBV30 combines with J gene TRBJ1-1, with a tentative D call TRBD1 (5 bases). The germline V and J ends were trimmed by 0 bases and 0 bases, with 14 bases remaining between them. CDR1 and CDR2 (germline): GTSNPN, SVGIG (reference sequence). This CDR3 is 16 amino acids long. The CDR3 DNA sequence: TGTGCCTGGAGTGTGGGTATGACAGCTCTGAACACTGAAGCTTTCTTT. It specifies CAWSVGMTALNTEAFF.

CDR3 nucleotide sequence: TGTGCCAGCAGTTTAGGAGGGGCTACCTCCCGAAACACCATATATTTT. Translating gives CASSLGGATSRNTIYF. The chain carries TRBV28 and TRBJ1-3, with D perhaps TRBD1 (5 bases). The CDR3 spans 16 residues. With 2 bases removed from V and 5 bases from J, the gap between germline ends came to 16 bases. Germline lookup yields CDR1 MDHEN and CDR2 SYDVKM.

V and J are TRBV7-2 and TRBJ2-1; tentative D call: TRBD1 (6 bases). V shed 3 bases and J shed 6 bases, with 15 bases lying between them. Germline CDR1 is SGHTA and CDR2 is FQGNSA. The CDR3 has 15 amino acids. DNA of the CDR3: TGTGCCAGCAGCTTGACGACAGGTAGTTTCAATGAGCAGTTCTTC. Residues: CASSLTTGSFNEQFF.

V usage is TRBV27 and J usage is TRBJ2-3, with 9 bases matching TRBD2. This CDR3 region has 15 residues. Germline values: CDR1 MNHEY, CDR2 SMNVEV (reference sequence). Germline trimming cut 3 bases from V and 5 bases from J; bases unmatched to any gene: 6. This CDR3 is CASSFLAGAGDTQYF. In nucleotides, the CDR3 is TGTGCCAGCAGTTTCTTAGCGGGGGCGGGAGATACGCAGTATTTT.

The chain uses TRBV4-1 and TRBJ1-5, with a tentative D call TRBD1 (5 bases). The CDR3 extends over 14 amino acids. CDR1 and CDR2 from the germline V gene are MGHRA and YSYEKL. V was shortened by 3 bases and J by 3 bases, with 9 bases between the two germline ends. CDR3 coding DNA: TGCGCCAGCAGCCAGGGGCAGGTCAATCAGCCCCAGCATTTT. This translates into CASSQGQVNQPQHF.

The DNA for the CDR3 is TGCGCCAGCAGCCAAGACCCTAGACAGACTGAAGCTTTCTTT. Protein: CASSQDPRQTEAFF. The chain links TRBV4-1 to TRBJ1-1; D is possibly TRBD1 (5 bases). With 0 bases removed from V and 5 bases from J, the gap between germline ends came to 10 bases. Germline V gene data show CDR1 as MGHRA and CDR2 as YSYEKL. The CDR3 has 14 residues.

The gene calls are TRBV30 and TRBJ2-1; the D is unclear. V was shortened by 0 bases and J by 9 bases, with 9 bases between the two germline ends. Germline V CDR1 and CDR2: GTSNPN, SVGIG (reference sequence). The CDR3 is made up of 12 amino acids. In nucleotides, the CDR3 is TGTGCCTGGAGTGTACTCTCGGGTGAGCAGTTCTTC. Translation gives CAWSVLSGEQFF. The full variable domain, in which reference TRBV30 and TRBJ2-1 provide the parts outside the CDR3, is SQTIHQWPATLVQPVGSPLSLECTVEGTSNPNLYWYRQAAGRGLQLLFYSVGIGQISSEVPQNLSASRPQDRQFILSSKKLLLSDSGFYLCAWSVLSGEQFFGPGTRLTVL.

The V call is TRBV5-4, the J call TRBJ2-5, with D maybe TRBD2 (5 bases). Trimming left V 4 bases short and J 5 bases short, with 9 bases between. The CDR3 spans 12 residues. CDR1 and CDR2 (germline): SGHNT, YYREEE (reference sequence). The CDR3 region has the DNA TGTGCCAGCAGCCCCACTAGGGAGACCCAGTACTTC. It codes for CASSPTRETQYF. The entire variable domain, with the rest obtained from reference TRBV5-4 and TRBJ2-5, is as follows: ETGVTQSPTHLIKTRGQQVTLRCSSQSGHNTVSWYQQALGQGPQFIFQYYREEENGRGNFPPRFSGLQFPNYSSELNVNALELDDSALYLCASSPTRETQYFGPGTRLLVL.

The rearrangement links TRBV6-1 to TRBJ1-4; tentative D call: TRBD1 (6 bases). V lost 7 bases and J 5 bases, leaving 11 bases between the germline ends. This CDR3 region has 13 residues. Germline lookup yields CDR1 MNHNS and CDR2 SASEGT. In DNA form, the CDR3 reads TGTGCCAGCATGTCAGGGACAAATGAAAAACTGTTTTTT. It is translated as CASMSGTNEKLFF.

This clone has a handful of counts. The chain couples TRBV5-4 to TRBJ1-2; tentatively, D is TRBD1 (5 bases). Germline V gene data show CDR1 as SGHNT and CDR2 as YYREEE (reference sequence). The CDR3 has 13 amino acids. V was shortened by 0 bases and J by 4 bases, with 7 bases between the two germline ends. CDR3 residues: CASSLEGVYGYTF. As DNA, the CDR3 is TGTGCCAGCAGCTTGGAAGGGGTCTATGGCTACACCTTC.

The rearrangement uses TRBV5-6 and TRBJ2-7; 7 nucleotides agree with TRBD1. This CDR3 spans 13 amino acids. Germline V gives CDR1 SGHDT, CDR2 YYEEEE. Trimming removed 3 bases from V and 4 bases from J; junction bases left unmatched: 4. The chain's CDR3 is CASSWTGGYEQYF. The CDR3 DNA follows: TGTGCCAGCAGCTGGACAGGCGGGTACGAGCAGTACTTC.